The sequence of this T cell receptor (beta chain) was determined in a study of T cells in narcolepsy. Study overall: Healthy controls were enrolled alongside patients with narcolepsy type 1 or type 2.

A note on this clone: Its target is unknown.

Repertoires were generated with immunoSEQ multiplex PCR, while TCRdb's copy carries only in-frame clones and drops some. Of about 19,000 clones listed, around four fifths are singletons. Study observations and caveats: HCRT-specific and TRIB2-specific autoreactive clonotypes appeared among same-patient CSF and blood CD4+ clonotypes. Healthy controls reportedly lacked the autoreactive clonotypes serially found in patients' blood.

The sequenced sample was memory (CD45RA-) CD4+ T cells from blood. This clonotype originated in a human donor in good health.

The DNA of the CDR3 is TGTGCCAGCAGTGAGGATACCGATGGCTACACCTTC. Translation: CASSEDTDGYTF. V gene TRBV6-1 combines with J gene TRBJ1-2, with D unresolved. Germline values: CDR1 MNHNS, CDR2 SASEGT. The CDR3 has 12 amino acids. V gave up 3 bases and J gave up 6 bases, with 8 bases separating them.